A selection of T cell receptor beta chains follows, all from one sample in a study of CXCR3-negative and CXCR3-positive naive CD8 T cells. TCRdb re-called the 5' RACE reads, yielding one record per CDR3 amino acid sequence without DNA. The sample table sets out approximately 49,000 distinct CDR3 sequences. Sequenced input: memory CD8+ T cells from blood. The origin of the receptors is a human donor in good health. Some clones in this sample may be carry-over from other donors' samples. The CDR3 runs from the conserved cysteine through the conserved F or W. Not every row has a clone size; where given, it reads once, few, many or a size class.

j_call clone_size v_call cdr3_aa
TRBJ2-7 . TRBV4-3 CASSQAATGSSYEQYF
TRBJ2-7 . TRBV25-1 CASSMGTSYEQYF
TRBJ2-1 medium-sized TRBV6-4 CASSATSGAYNEQFF
TRBJ2-7 . TRBV4-2 CASSQETEATYEQYF
TRBJ1-2 . TRBV28 CASSFLGADGYTF
TRBJ2-5 . TRBV28 CASSLRDWGETQYF
TRBJ2-4 . TRBV20-1 CSAENRVEGIQYF
TRBJ1-2 . TRBV28 CASTLGGGRGYGYTF
TRBJ2-7 . TRBV21-1 CASSKEGRAKYEQYF
TRBJ2-5 . TRBV5-1 CASSLVPEKEETQYF
TRBJ2-1 . TRBV7-2 CASSLMEYEQFF
TRBJ2-3 . TRBV11-2 CASSLYPGGPGADTQYF
TRBJ2-5 . TRBV20-1 CSARGLAQETQYF
TRBJ2-2 . TRBV28 CASSLATQELFF
TRBJ2-1 . TRBV20-1 CSASSGGSSYNEQFF
TRBJ2-7 . TRBV7-6 CASSAQPDALTYEQYF
TRBJ1-1 . TRBV15 CATSRDRLQGFDTEAFF
TRBJ2-2 . TRBV12-5 CASQGLTGELFF
TRBJ2-7 . TRBV29-1 CSVDSGSHEQYF
TRBJ2-4 . TRBV2 CASSVPRAPFF
TRBJ2-7 . TRBV9 CASSVVDREGEQYF
TRBJ2-1 . TRBV29-1 CSGTGGVFYNEQFF
TRBJ1-2 . TRBV28 CASSDYYGYTF
TRBJ2-3 . TRBV6-1 CASSEEDGSTDTQYF
TRBJ1-4 . TRBV9 CASSVGPESTNEKLFF
TRBJ2-5 . TRBV12-3/TRBV12-4 CANGEGLETQYF
TRBJ2-7 . TRBV4-2 CASSQAWTGAYEQYF
TRBJ2-1 . TRBV4-2 CASSQGPLGTGVNEQFF
TRBJ2-5 . TRBV25-1 CASSEGAGSETQYF
TRBJ2-7 . TRBV29-1 CSVIGSSYEQYF
TRBJ1-5 . TRBV28 CASSLGQPNQPQHF
TRBJ2-5 . TRBV29-1 CSVPGTGRKTAQYF
TRBJ1-2 . TRBV29-1 CSVETLYGYTF